This TCR beta chain stems from a study of beta chain features in type 1 diabetes. V was clipped by 4 bases and J by 4 bases; unmatched bases: 10. The germline V gene has CDR1 SGDLS and CDR2 YYNGEE. The CDR3 runs to 16 residues. Points on this clone: Its cognate antigen is unknown.

CD45RO/CCR7/CD25/CD127/CD95/CD27 staining was used to isolate CD4+ naive, central memory, regulatory and stem cell-like memory cells by sorting. Reverse transcription of all isolated RNA meant that expressed TCRB transcripts were sequenced. The repertoire was sequenced with immunoSEQ multiplex PCR; TCRdb's copy has only in-frame clones and lacks some. The repertoire holds 70,000 to 90,000 clones, with around a third as singletons. Study observations and caveats: Shorter templates may be favored by PCR, equally so in patients and controls. In type 1 diabetes patients, VDJ junctions had fewer insertions; deletions at these junctions were more frequent. Small HLA sub-analyses could not settle whether HLA shapes TCRB rearrangement.

The TCR sequence derives from a woman between 18 and 29 years old in good health. The chain joins TRBV9 to TRBJ2-1; the match to TRBD2 covers 8 bases. Material for sequencing was stem cell memory CD4+ T cells from blood. CDR3 sequence: CASSSTGGGTYNEQFF. The CDR3 DNA is TGTGCCAGCAGCTCGACGGGGGGGGGCACGTACAATGAGCAGTTCTTC.